This is a list of T cell receptor beta chains from one sample in a study of shared clonotypes between healthy human individuals. TCRdb's copy holds only in-frame clones and misses some; the assay was immunoSEQ multiplex PCR. The table has some 2 million clones, around 95% seen once. The sequenced material came from naive CD4+ T cells sorted from blood. All receptors derive from a man younger than 35 in good health. Each CDR3 is given with its conserved first and last residue. Each record gives: clone size, J gene, V gene, D gene, CDR3 DNA, CDR3 protein. The D gene is left open where the match is weak. Only part of the rows carry a size: once, few, many, or a class if the clone is expanded.

. | TRBJ1-1 | TRBV7-2 | . | TGTGCCAGCAGCTTGGCGCCAGGGAACACTGAAGCTTTCTTT | CASSLAPGNTEAFF
. | TRBJ2-5 | TRBV11-1 | TRBD2 | TGTGCCAGCAGCCCCGCGCCCGGACTAGCGGGGGCCTCCCGGTACTTC | CASSPAPGLAGASRYF
. | TRBJ2-7 | TRBV5-4 | . | TGTGCCAGCAGCTTCGGTAGCGACTCCTACGAGCAGTACTTC | CASSFGSDSYEQYF
. | TRBJ1-2 | TRBV18 | TRBD1 | TGTGCCAGCTCACCACCGCCAGGGGGAGCTAACTATGGCTACACCTTC | CASSPPPGGANYGYTF
. | TRBJ1-1 | TRBV25-1 | . | TGCGCCAGCAGTGCGGGGGGAGTACTGAACACTGAAGCTTTCTTT | CASSAGGVLNTEAFF
. | TRBJ1-5 | TRBV12-5 | TRBD1 | TGTGCTAGTGCCACCGGGACAGGGGCATACCCCCAGCATTTT | CASATGTGAYPQHF
. | TRBJ1-2 | TRBV5-4 | TRBD1 | TGTGCCAGCAGCTTGCCAGGGGGCGCCTATGGCTACACCTTC | CASSLPGGAYGYTF
. | TRBJ2-3 | TRBV2 | TRBD2 | TGTGCCAGCAGTGTCGCCGTACTAGCGGCTAGCACAGATACGCAGTATTTT | CASSVAVLAASTDTQYF
many | TRBJ1-1 | TRBV27 | TRBD1 | TGTGCCAGCAGTTTATCCGGGACAGGGAAGGGCACTGAAGCTTTCTTT | CASSLSGTGKGTEAFF
. | TRBJ2-7 | TRBV7-2 | TRBD2 | TGTGCCAGCAGCTCCAGTCCTAGCGGGGGTATCCACGAGCAGTACTTC | CASSSSPSGGIHEQYF
. | TRBJ1-3 | TRBV29-1 | . | TGCAGCGTTGAAAGTCGGCTATCTGGAAACACCATATATTTT | CSVESRLSGNTIYF
. | TRBJ1-4 | TRBV6-1 | TRBD1 | TGTGCCAGCAGTGGCGGGGGGACAGGCAGGAATGAAAAACTGTTTTTT | CASSGGGTGRNEKLFF
. | TRBJ2-3 | TRBV27 | TRBD2 | TGTGCCAGCAGTTTCCACCCGATCGGTAGCGGGAGGGCGAAAGATACGCAGTATTTT | CASSFHPIGSGRAKDTQYF
. | TRBJ1-2 | TRBV19 | . | TGTGCCAGTACCCCCGACGCCTCCTATGGCTACACCTTC | CASTPDASYGYTF
. | TRBJ1-1 | TRBV5-5 | TRBD1 | TGTGCCAGCAGCACGGACAGGCGGGCTTTCTTT | CASSTDRRAFF
. | TRBJ2-7 | TRBV10-3 | TRBD2 | TGTGCCATCAGCGCTGGGACTAGCGGGGGTACCTACGAGCAGTACTTC | CAISAGTSGGTYEQYF
. | TRBJ2-2 | TRBV10-1 | . | TGCGCCAGCAGTGAGGTGTGGGGAACTCGGAACACCGGGGAGCTGTTTTTT | CASSEVWGTRNTGELFF
. | TRBJ1-2 | TRBV28 | . | TGTGCCAGCAGTTTAACCATAGGAGGGATCTATGGCTACACCTTC | CASSLTIGGIYGYTF
. | TRBJ2-7 | TRBV18 | . | TGTGCCAGCTCACCAGGGGCAACGACAGCCTACGAGCAGTACTTC | CASSPGATTAYEQYF
. | TRBJ2-7 | TRBV30 | . | TGTGCGAGGTTCCTTGAAGGAACCCTTACCAAGTACGAGCAGTACTTC | CARFLEGTLTKYEQYF
. | TRBJ2-1 | TRBV7-2 | . | TGTGCCAGCAGCTTAGTTGGGCTAGCTGCCTACAATGAGCAGTTCTTC | CASSLVGLAAYNEQFF
. | TRBJ1-6 | TRBV25-1 | TRBD1 | TGTGCCAGCAGTGAACCGGGGGACAGTTCACCCCTCCACTTT | CASSEPGDSSPLHF
. | TRBJ2-3 | TRBV15 | . | TGTGCCACCAGCAGAGACCGACTACTCGCAGATACGCAGTATTTT | CATSRDRLLADTQYF
. | TRBJ1-5 | TRBV30 | . | TGTGCCTGGAGTGTACATGGGGGTGGCAATCAGCCCCAGCATTTT | CAWSVHGGGNQPQHF
. | TRBJ1-2 | TRBV25-1 | TRBD1 | TGTGCCAGCAGTGATAATTCACGGGACAGAGAGTACACCTTC | CASSDNSRDREYTF
. | TRBJ1-2 | TRBV2 | TRBD1 | TGTGCCAGCAGCAGGGGGACAGGGATGTTCTATGGCTACACCTTC | CASSRGTGMFYGYTF
. | TRBJ1-1 | TRBV5-4 | . | TGTGCCAGCAGCAAGCAGGGAAACACTGAAGCTTTCTTT | CASSKQGNTEAFF